Below, 18 T cell receptor beta chains from the same sample are listed, as sequenced in a study of T cell changes during pregnancy in multiple sclerosis. This table comes from immunoSEQ multiplex PCR, and its TCRdb copy is limited to in-frame clones, with some not included. The data hold 80,000 to 100,000 clones, with 90% observed a single time. The source material was peripheral blood, sampled in the second trimester of pregnancy. The source of these receptors is a female donor in good health, enrolled as a control in a pregnancy study.

The chain joins TRBV27 to TRBJ1-5; maybe TRBD1 (6 bases). The length of the CDR3 is 15 residues. V was trimmed by 4 bases and J by 1 base, leaving 11 bases between them. CDR1 and CDR2 (germline): MNHEY, SMNVEV (reference sequence). DNA for the CDR3: TGTGCCAGCAGTTGGGGGCCCCTGAGCAATCAGCCCCAGCATTTT. Translating it yields CASSWGPLSNQPQHF.

This chain links TRBV10-3 with TRBJ2-5; D may be TRBD2 (5 bases). The V and J ends lost 4 bases and 3 bases respectively, with 15 bases between them. This CDR3 comprises 15 residues. Germline V CDR1 and CDR2: ENHRY, SYGVKD. The CDR3 DNA follows: TGTGCCATCAGTGGACGGCTAGCAGGAGAAGAGACCCAGTACTTC. Protein: CAISGRLAGEETQYF.

The CDR3 bases are TGTGCCAGCAGTTTATTTCCCCCCCACAGGGCGCATAGCAATCAGCCCCAGCATTTT. Translating it yields CASSLFPPHRAHSNQPQHF. The genes are TRBV27 and TRBJ1-5; D is perhaps TRBD1 (6 bases). Per germline, CDR1 MNHEY and CDR2 SMNVEV (reference sequence). Trimming took 1 base from V and 0 from J, leaving 19 bases between them. The CDR3 has 19 residues.

J is TRBJ2-1 and V is TRBV25-1; D may be TRBD1 (6 bases). V dropped 7 bases and J dropped 4 bases, with 14 bases sitting between them. From germline, CDR1 is MGHDK and CDR2 SYGVNS. The length of the CDR3 is 14 residues. CDR3 amino acids: CASIREGVYNEQFF. CDR3 in DNA: TGTGCCAGCATACGTGAGGGGGTATACAATGAGCAGTTCTTC. Variable domain in full (rest from reference TRBV25-1 and TRBJ2-1): EADIYQTPRYLVIGTGKKITLECSQTMGHDKMYWYQQDPGMELHLIHYSYGVNSTEKGDLSSESTVSRIRTEHFPLTLESARPSHTSQYLCASIREGVYNEQFFGPGTRLTVL.

Only a few counts were recorded for this clone. V gene TRBV7-9 combines with J gene TRBJ1-1; 7 bases line up with TRBD1. The CDR3 sequence is 15 residues long. The germline V gene encodes CDR1 SEHNR and CDR2 FQNEAQ (reference sequence). Losses at the gene ends were 2 bases for V and 2 bases for J; bases not matched to a gene: 5. The CDR3, as DNA: TGTGCCAGCAGCTTACCCAGGGGGGCCAACACTGAAGCTTTCTTT. Amino acid sequence: CASSLPRGANTEAFF.

This clone was seen only once. This sequence joins TRBV6-4 and TRBJ2-5; 9 bases map to TRBD2. CDR1 and CDR2 (germline): MRHNA, SNTAGT. The CDR3 covers 15 residues. J was trimmed by 1 base and V by 3 bases; bases with no gene match: 3. Written as DNA, the CDR3 is TGTGCCAGCAGTGAAGGTAGCGGGGGCCAAGAGACCCAGTACTTC. Translated: CASSEGSGGQETQYF.

The gene calls are TRBV5-1 and TRBJ2-1, with unresolved D. The CDR3 is 14 residues long. V was clipped by 6 bases and J by 7 bases, with 17 bases between them. The germline V gene encodes CDR1 SGHRS and CDR2 YFSETQ. The CDR3 sequence: CASTEPQLANEQFF. DNA for the CDR3: TGCGCCAGCACCGAACCACAATTGGCAAATGAGCAGTTCTTC.

The rearrangement joins TRBV28 to TRBJ2-7; 7 bases are a match to TRBD1. From germline, CDR1 is MDHEN and CDR2 SYDVKM. After removal of 4 bases from V and 2 bases from J, the junction contained 5 bases not matched to a gene. This CDR3 is 14 amino acids long. DNA for the CDR3: TGTGCCAGCAGTTCGACAGGGTTACCCTACGAGCAGTACTTC. Its protein product is CASSSTGLPYEQYF.

The chain has TRBV19 and TRBJ1-1; no clear D. The CDR3 sequence is 13 residues long. Germline V gene data show CDR1 as LNHDA and CDR2 as SQIVND (reference sequence). Trimming took off 7 bases at V and 1 base at J, with 10 bases between the two ends. CDR3 sequence reads: CASTLAGNTEAFF. For the CDR3, the DNA is TGTGCCAGTACCCTGGCAGGGAACACTGAAGCTTTCTTT.

The rearrangement joins TRBV7-8 to TRBJ2-1; 12 bases are a match to TRBD2. There are 15 residues in the CDR3. Germline trimming cut 4 bases from V and 7 bases from J; bases unmatched to any gene: 5. The germline gives CDR1 SGHVS, CDR2 FQNEAQ. The CDR3 sequence is CASSSSGRAVNEQFF. CDR3 bases: TGTGCCAGCAGCTCTAGCGGGAGGGCCGTAAATGAGCAGTTCTTC.

The chain is built from TRBV15 and TRBJ2-5; no definite D call. Germline V CDR1 and CDR2: LNHNV, YYDKDF (reference sequence). The ends were cut back, 1 base at V and 5 bases at J, with 8 bases in the middle. The CDR3 extends over 13 amino acids. The CDR3 DNA reads as TGTGCCACCAGCAGAGGAGCCACCGAGACCCAGTACTTC. It translates to CATSRGATETQYF.

This clone appeared a single time. V and J are TRBV15 and TRBJ1-2; 7 positions match TRBD1. CDR3 size: 17 residues. V was clipped by 0 bases and J by 0 bases; unmatched bases: 7. In germline, CDR1 is LNHNV, CDR2 YYDKDF (reference sequence). CDR3 DNA: TGTGCCACCAGCAGAGACGGCAGGGGGATTACTAACTATGGCTACACCTTC. This translates into CATSRDGRGITNYGYTF.

The gene calls are TRBV27 and TRBJ2-4; 7 nucleotides align to TRBD1. Germline V gene lookup returns CDR1 MNHEY and CDR2 SMNVEV (reference sequence). V was clipped by 5 bases and J by 6 bases; unmatched bases: 4. The CDR3 length is 13 residues. CDR3 DNA: TGTGCCAGCAGTGACAGGGTCCTAAACATTCAGTACTTC. Its translation: CASSDRVLNIQYF.

The chain combines TRBV9 with TRBJ1-4; D is uncertain. The CDR3 length is 14 residues. Germline values: CDR1 SGDLS, CDR2 YYNGEE. The germline V and J ends were trimmed by 4 bases and 6 bases, with 13 bases remaining between them. DNA for the CDR3: TGTGCCAGCAGCCCCGCGGGTGGTTATGAAAAACTGTTTTTT. It codes for CASSPAGGYEKLFF.

This clone is a singleton in its sample. The chain carries TRBV28 and TRBJ2-7; D gene ambiguous. The CDR3 sequence is 17 residues long. V gave up 2 bases and J gave up 4 bases, with 21 bases separating them. Per germline, CDR1 MDHEN and CDR2 SYDVKM. In DNA, the CDR3 is TGTGCCAGCAGTTTAGCCCCACAGTCGCCCCTTTGGTACGAGCAGTACTTC. Amino acid sequence: CASSLAPQSPLWYEQYF.

The rearrangement links TRBV7-2 to TRBJ1-1; 8 nucleotides align to TRBD1. The ends lost 6 bases at V and 1 base at J; junction bases unmatched: 7. CDR3 size: 15 residues. Germline CDR1 SGHTA, CDR2 FQGNSA. For the CDR3, the DNA is TGTGCCAGCAGACATCGACAGGGGTCGAACACTGAAGCTTTCTTT. Encoded protein: CASRHRQGSNTEAFF.

This chain uses TRBV5-1 with TRBJ2-3, with D possibly being TRBD2 (6 bases). CDR1 and CDR2 from the germline V gene are SGHRS and YFSETQ. This CDR3 contains 15 residues. V was trimmed by 5 bases and J by 3 bases, leaving 16 bases between them. The CDR3 nucleotides are TGCGCCAGCAGACCGCTAGCGAGGAGTACAGATACGCAGTATTTT. Its translation is CASRPLARSTDTQYF.

The chain has TRBV28 and TRBJ1-2, with TRBD1 matching over 8 bases. The CDR3 extends over 16 amino acids. J gave up 7 bases and V 2 bases, and 12 bases lay outside the gene matches. CDR1 is MDHEN and CDR2 is SYDVKM in the germline V gene. CDR3 protein: CASSLIGGRGRTGYTF. For the CDR3, the DNA is TGTGCCAGCAGTTTAATTGGAGGCAGGGGGCGAACTGGCTACACCTTC.